This T cell receptor (beta chain) stems from a study of cytomegalovirus exposure and HLA in healthy donors. Study-level findings and limits: CMV serostatus alone was available as immune exposure information. In a later analysis, around 18,000 TCR beta sequences were associated with HLA alleles at 0.05 false discovery rate. The study assumed roughly uniform donor sequencing depth for presence/absence analyses.

This clone occurred once. Its antigen is undetermined. V was clipped by 2 bases and J by 8 bases, with 17 bases between them. Germline CDR1 reads SGHTA; CDR2 reads FQGNSA. This CDR3 has 15 residues. Use of 60 Vbeta and 13 Jbeta primers characterized the PCR. Sequencing used immunoSEQ multiplex PCR; TCRdb keeps in-frame clones, though not all of them. The sample consists of a few hundred thousand clones, around 66% of them appearing once. Sequenced sample: PBMCs. This clonotype originated in a female donor in good health and CMV-seronegative. The chain joins TRBV7-2 to TRBJ2-3, with D possibly being TRBD2 (5 bases). CDR3 sequence (DNA): TGTGCCAGCAGCTTAACTACTAGGTCTGAGGGTACGCAGTATTTT. Protein sequence: CASSLTTRSEGTQYF.